This paragraph covers one TCR beta chain sequence. This sample is part of a study of multiple sclerosis patients with progressive multifocal leukoencephalopathy. The time point: 12 to 13 months of natalizumab therapy. Measured with immunoSEQ multiplex PCR; TCRdb has only the in-frame clones, and not every one. Of under 30,000 clones listed, approximately 90% are singletons. The input for sequencing was PBMCs, taken from a patient treated with natalizumab. The origin of this receptor is a man aged 25-45 years with multiple sclerosis.

The CDR3 sequence: CASSVGTTDNYGYTF. The CDR3 bases are TGTGCCAGCAGCGTAGGCACGACGGATAACTATGGCTACACCTTC. The V gene is TRBV9, the J gene TRBJ1-2; D gene unclear. V was clipped by 0 bases and J by 1 base, with 10 bases between them. The CDR3 has 15 amino acids. In germline, CDR1 is SGDLS, CDR2 YYNGEE. The full variable domain, rest sourced from reference TRBV9 and TRBJ1-2, is DSGVTQTPKHLITATGQRVTLRCSPRSGDLSVYWYQQSLDQGLQFLIQYYNGEERAKGNILERFSAQQFPDLHSELNLSSLELGDSALYFCASSVGTTDNYGYTFGSGTRLTVV.